This record covers a single T cell receptor beta chain. It has no known antigen specificity. One base away there is no much larger clone; base qualities are not given. Synthesis of TCR cDNA relied on 5'RACE template switching, a step that introduced a universal primer site along with unique molecular identifiers. Priming for cDNA synthesis came from both the TCR alpha and TCR beta constant segments. Two PCR steps were used to amplify libraries, with sample barcodes and sequencing adapters being added in the second step. Sequencing of libraries was done on Illumina HiSeq 2500 (2x100 bp) or NovaSeq (2x150 bp). On the study's bioinformatics: Demultiplexing of reads and collapsing into UMI consensus sequences were performed with MIGEC, and V(D)J alignment was carried out with MiXCR. Using edgeR on replicate PBMC samples, clonotypes were called vaccine-responding if FDR was below 0.01 and the log2 fold change was above 5 up to day 15. Each bulk clonotype received a CD4 or CD8 identity based on whether the sequenced CD4 or CD8 repertoire contained that clonotype at higher abundance. TCRdb passed the public sequencing reads through fastp at Q25 and MiXCR, retaining productive beta sequences. Every entry covers one CDR3 protein and lists the most common genes and DNA from its rows. The V and J calls come from TCRdb's annotation, not from the publication. The sample profile shows some 500,000 distinct CDR3 sequences; less than 15% of them were found once. Over 12% of the sample goes to the ten largest clones.

This entry belongs to a study of T cells after yellow fever vaccination (dated by TCRdb to 2018 to 2020). Broadly, across the study: The SMART-Seq v4 Ultra Low Input RNA kit was used to prepare libraries from fractions with low cell numbers. Two healthy male donors made up the cohort, one aged 18 to 30 years and the other aged 30 to 39 years. To follow T-cell clones before and after primary and booster YFV17D yellow fever vaccination, bulk TCR alpha and beta repertoires were sequenced over time. Bulk PBMC replicates and cell subsets were isolated from blood drawn at multiple timepoints before and after both primary and secondary immunization.

General findings and caveats noted by the study authors: A small fraction of clonotypes showed up in both the CD4 and CD8 compartments, probably as a result of convergent recombination. Because only a couple of donors were included in the study, the extent to which the findings can be generalized is limited. The secondary T-cell response was weaker than the primary response but faster, peaking on day 5 instead of day 15. Most clones expanded after primary vaccination were re-detected after the booster (almost 97% of CD4 and approximately 88% of CD8), suggesting broad memory maintenance. Because abundant contaminating clonotypes from the bulk population could be contained in FACS-sorted repertoires, computational filtering was required.

Interpreted using the paper, the treatment or condition label stands for: live attenuated yellow fever vaccine strain. At each blood-draw timepoint, two biological replicates of bulk PBMCs were obtained. PBMCs were isolated from peripheral blood using a standard Ficoll-Paque protocol. TriZol was used to extract RNA from bulk PBMCs, from CD4 and CD8 fractions, and from dextramer-positive and dextramer-negative fractions. This TCR derives from a man aged 25-45 years who received the YFV17D yellow fever vaccine. The material was PBMCs, obtained on the day of the yellow fever booster vaccination.

CDR3 region: CASSPREGRDGELFF. The bases are TGCGCCAGCAGCCCCCGGGAGGGCCGGGACGGGGAGCTGTTTTTT. The sequence joins TRBV4-3 to TRBJ2-2; a stretch of 8 junction bases matches TRBD2. From cysteine to phenylalanine, the CDR3 is 15 amino acids long. Kept here is only the CDR3 DNA, which spans 45 bases and is read in frame from base 1. The junction shows trimming of 4 bases on V and 7 bases on J, and the gene matches do not reach 8 bases of it. CDR1 LGHNA and CDR2 YSLEER are derived from the germline V gene.